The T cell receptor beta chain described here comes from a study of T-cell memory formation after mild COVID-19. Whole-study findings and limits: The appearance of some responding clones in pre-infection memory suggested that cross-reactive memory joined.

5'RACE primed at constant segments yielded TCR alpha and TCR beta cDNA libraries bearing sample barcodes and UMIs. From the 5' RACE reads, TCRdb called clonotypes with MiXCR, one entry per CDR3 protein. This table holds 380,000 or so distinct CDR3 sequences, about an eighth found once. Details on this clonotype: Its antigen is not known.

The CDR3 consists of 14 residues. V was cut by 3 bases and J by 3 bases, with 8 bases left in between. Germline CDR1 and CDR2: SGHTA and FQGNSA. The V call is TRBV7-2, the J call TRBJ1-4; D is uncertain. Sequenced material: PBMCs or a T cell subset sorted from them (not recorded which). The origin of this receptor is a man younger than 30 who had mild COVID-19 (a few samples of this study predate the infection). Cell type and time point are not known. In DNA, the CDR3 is TGTGCCAGCAGCTTCCGGGCACCTAATGAAAAACTGTTTTTT. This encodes CASSFRAPNEKLFF.